This T cell receptor beta chain was sequenced during a study of tumor-infiltrating lymphocytes in oesophageal squamous cell carcinoma. TCRdb analysed the PCR reads with MiXCR anew, one entry per CDR3 protein. The sample records about 22,000 distinct CDR3 sequences, approximately 35% being singletons. This TCR was sampled from a female donor with esophageal squamous cell carcinoma. The specimen sequenced was esophageal tumor tissue.

CDR3 DNA: TGTGCCAGCAGCGTAGGGGGGACAGGGGGATCCTACAATGAGCAGTACTTC. It translates to CASSVGGTGGSYNEQYF. V is TRBV9 and J is TRBJ2-1, with 11 positions matching TRBD1. With the DNA end fitting TRBJ2-7 better, the J assignment may be wrong. Germline assignment: CDR1 SGDLS and CDR2 YYNGEE. This CDR3 is built from 17 residues.